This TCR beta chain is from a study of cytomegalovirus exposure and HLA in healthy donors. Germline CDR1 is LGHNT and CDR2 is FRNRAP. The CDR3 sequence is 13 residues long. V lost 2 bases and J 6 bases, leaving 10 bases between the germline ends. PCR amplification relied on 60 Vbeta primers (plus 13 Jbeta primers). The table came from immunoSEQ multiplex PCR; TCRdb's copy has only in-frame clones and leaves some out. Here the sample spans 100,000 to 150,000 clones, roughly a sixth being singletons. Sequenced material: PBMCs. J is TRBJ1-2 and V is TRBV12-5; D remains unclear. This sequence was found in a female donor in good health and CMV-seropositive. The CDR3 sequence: CASGLLSEDGYTF. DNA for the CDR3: TGTGCTAGTGGTTTGTTGAGTGAAGATGGCTACACCTTC. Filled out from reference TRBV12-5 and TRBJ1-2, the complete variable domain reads DARVTQTPRHKVTEMGQEVTMRCQPILGHNTVFWYRQTMMQGLELLAYFRNRAPLDDSGMPKDRFSAEMPDATLATLKIQPSEPRDSAVYFCASGLLSEDGYTFGSGTRLTVV.